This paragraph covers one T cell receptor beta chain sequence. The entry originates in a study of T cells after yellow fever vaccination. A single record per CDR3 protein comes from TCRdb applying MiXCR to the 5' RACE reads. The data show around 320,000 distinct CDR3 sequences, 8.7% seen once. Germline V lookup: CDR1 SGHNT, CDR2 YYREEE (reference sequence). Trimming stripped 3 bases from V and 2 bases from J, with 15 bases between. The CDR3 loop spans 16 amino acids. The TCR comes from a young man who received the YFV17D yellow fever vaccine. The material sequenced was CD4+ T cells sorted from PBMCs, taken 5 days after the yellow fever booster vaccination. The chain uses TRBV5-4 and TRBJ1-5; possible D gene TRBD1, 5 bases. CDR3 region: CASSSRDQGGNQPQHF. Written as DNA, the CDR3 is TGTGCCAGCAGCTCCCGCGATCAGGGAGGCAATCAGCCCCAGCATTTT.